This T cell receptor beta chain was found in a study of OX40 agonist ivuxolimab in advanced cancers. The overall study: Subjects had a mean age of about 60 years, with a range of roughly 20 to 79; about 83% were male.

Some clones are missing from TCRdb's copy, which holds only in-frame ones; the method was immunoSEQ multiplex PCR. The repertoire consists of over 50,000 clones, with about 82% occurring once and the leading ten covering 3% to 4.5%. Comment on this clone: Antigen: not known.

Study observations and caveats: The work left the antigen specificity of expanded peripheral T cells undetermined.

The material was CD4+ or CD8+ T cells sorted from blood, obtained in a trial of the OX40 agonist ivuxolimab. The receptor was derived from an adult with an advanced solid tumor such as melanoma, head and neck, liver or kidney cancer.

CDR3 nucleotide sequence: TGTGCCAGCAGCTTAGCCCGGTTCAATGAGCAGTTCTTC. Encoded protein: CASSLARFNEQFF. The V and J genes are TRBV11-2 and TRBJ2-1; D unclear. Germline V CDR1 and CDR2: SGHAT, FQNNGV. The CDR3 runs 13 residues. Between the trimmed V and J ends, which lost 1 base and 6 bases, there was a span of 7 bases. Together with reference TRBV11-2 and TRBJ2-1, the CDR3 gives the full variable domain: EAGVAQSPRYKIIEKRQSVAFWCNPISGHATLYWYQQILGQGPKLLIQFQNNGVVDDSQLPKDRFSAERLKGVDSTLKIQPAKLEDSAVYLCASSLARFNEQFFGPGTRLTVL.